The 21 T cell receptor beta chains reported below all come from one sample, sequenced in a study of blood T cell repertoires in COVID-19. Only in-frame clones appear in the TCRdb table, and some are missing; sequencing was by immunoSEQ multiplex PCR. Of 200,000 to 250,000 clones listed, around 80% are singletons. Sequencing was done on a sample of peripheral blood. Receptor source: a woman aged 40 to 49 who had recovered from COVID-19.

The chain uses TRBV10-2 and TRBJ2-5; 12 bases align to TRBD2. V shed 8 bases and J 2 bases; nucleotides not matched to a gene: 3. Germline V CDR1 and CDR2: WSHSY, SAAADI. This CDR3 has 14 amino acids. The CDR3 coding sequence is TGCGCCAGCCGACTAGCGGGGGTTCAAGAGACCCAGTACTTC. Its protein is CASRLAGVQETQYF.

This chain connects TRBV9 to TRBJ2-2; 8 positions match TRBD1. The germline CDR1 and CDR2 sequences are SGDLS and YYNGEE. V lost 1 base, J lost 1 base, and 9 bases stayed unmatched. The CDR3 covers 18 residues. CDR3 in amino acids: CASSVQGATEGNTGELFF. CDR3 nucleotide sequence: TGTGCCAGCAGCGTACAGGGGGCTACCGAAGGGAACACCGGGGAGCTGTTTTTT.

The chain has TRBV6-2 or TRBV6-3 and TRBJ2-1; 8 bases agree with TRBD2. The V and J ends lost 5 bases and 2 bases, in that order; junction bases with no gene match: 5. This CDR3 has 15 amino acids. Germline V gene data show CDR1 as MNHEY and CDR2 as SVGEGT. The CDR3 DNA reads TGTGCCAGCAGTCAAGCGGGGGCACCCTACAATGAGCAGTTCTTC. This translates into CASSQAGAPYNEQFF.

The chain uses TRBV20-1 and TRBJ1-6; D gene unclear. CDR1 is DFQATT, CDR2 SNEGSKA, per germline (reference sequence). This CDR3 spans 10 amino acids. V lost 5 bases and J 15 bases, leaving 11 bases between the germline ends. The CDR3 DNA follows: TGCAGTGCTCAAGTCCGGGACCTCCACTTT. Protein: CSAQVRDLHF.

CDR3 sequence: CASSFWGGQNTEAFF. CDR3 bases: TGTGCCAGCAGCTTTTGGGGGGGACAGAACACTGAAGCTTTCTTT. V gene TRBV7-9 combines with J gene TRBJ1-1; TRBD1 is a possible D gene (6 bases). V lost 3 bases and J lost 1, with 12 bases in between. The CDR3 covers 15 residues. From germline, CDR1 is SEHNR and CDR2 FQNEAQ (reference sequence). The full variable domain, in which reference TRBV7-9 and TRBJ1-1 provide the parts outside the CDR3, is DTGVSQNPRHKITKRGQNVTFRCDPISEHNRLYWYRQTLGQGPEFLTYFQNEAQLEKSRLLSDRFSAERPKGSFSTLEIQRTEQGDSAMYLCASSFWGGQNTEAFFGQGTRLTVV.

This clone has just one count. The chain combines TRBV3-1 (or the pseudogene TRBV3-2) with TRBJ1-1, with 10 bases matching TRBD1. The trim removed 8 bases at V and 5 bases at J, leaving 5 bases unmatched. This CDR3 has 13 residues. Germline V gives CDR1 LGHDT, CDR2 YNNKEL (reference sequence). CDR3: CASRQGAETEAFF. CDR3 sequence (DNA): TGTGCCAGCCGACAGGGGGCGGAGACTGAAGCTTTCTTT.

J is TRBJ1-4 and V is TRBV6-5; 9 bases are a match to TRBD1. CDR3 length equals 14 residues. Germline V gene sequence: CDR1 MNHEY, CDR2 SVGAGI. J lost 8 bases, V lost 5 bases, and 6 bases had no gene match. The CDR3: CASSIGQGNEKLFF. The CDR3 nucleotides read TGTGCCAGCAGTATAGGACAGGGGAACGAAAAACTGTTTTTT.

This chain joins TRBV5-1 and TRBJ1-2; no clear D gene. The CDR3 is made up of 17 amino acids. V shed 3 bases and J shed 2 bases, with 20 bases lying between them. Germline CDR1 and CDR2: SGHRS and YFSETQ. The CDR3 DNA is TGCGCCAGCAGCTCATCGTCCCCCTGGAGGCCCAACTATGGCTACACCTTC. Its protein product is CASSSSSPWRPNYGYTF.

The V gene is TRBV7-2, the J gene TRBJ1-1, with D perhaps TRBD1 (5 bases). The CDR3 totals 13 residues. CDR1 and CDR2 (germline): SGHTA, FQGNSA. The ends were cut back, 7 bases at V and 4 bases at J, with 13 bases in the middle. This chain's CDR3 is CASILGRGTEAFF. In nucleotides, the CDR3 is TGTGCCAGCATCTTGGGGAGGGGCACTGAAGCTTTCTTT.

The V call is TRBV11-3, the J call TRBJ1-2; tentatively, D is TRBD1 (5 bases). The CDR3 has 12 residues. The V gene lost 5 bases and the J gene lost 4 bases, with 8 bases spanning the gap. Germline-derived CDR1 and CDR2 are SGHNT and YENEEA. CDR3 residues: CASSQTGYGYTF. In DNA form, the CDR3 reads TGTGCCAGCAGCCAAACAGGCTATGGCTACACCTTC.

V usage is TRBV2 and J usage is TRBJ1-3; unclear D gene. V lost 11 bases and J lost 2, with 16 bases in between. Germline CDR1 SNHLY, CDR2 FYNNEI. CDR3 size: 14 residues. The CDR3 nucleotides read TGTGCCGGCCGGGAAATAAGGGCTGGAAACACCATATATTTT. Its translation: CAGREIRAGNTIYF.

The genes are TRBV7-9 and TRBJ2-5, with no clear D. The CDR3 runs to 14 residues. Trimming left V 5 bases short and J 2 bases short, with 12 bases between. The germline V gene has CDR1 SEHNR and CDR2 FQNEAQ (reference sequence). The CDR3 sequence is CASSPFRSQETQYF. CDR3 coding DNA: TGTGCCAGCAGCCCTTTTCGCAGTCAAGAGACCCAGTACTTC.

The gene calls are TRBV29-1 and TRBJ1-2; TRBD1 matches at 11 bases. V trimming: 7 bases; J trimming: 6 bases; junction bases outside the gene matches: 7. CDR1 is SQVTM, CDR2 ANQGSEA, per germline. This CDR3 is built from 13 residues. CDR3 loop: CSARDRGYDGYTF. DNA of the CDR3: TGCAGCGCACGGGACAGGGGGTATGATGGCTACACCTTC.

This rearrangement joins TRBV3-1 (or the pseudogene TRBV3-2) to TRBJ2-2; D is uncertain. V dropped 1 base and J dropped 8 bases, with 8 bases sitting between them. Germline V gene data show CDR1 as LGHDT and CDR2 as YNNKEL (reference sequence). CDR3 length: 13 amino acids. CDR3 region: CASSQAKPGELFF. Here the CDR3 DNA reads TGTGCCAGCAGCCAAGCCAAGCCTGGGGAGCTGTTTTTT.

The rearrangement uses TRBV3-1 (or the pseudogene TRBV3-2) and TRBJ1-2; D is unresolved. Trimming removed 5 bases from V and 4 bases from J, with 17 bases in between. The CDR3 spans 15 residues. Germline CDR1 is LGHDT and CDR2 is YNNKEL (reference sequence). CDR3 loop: CASSIRGPPTYGYTF. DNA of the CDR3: TGTGCCAGCAGCATACGTGGCCCCCCAACCTATGGCTACACCTTC.

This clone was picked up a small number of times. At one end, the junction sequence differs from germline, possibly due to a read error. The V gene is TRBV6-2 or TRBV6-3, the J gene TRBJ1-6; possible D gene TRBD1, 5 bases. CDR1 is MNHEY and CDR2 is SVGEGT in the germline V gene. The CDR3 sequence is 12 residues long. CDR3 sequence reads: CASSYSKDTMDF. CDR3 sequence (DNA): TGTGCCAGCAGTTACTCGAAGGACACAATGGACTTT.

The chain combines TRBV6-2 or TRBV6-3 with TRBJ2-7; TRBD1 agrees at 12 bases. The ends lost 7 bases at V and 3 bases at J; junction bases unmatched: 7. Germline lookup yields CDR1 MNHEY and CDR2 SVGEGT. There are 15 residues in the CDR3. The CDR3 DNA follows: TGTGCCAGCAACCCCGGGACAGGGGGCGTCTACGAGCAGTACTTC. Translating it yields CASNPGTGGVYEQYF.

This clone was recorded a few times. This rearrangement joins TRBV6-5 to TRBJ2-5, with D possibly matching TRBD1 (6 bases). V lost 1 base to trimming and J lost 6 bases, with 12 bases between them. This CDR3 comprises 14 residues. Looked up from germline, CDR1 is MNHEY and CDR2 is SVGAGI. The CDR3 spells CASSYLAGAKTQYF. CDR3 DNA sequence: TGTGCCAGCAGTTACTTGGCAGGGGCCAAGACCCAGTACTTC.

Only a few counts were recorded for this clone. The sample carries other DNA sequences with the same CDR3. CDR3 sequence reads: CASSESGLGNTIYF. The CDR3 DNA reads as TGTGCCAGCAGTGAATCAGGGCTCGGAAACACCATATATTTT. The genes are TRBV6-1 and TRBJ1-3, with D possibly TRBD1 on 5 matching bases. Germline V gene lookup returns CDR1 MNHNS and CDR2 SASEGT. V lost 2 bases and J lost 4, with 9 bases in between. The CDR3 is 14 residues long.

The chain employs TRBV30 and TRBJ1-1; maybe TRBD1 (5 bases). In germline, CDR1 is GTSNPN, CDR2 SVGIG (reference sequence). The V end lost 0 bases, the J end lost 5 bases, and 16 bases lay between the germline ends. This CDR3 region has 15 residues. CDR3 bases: TGTGCCTGGAGTGTATCGGGCAGGGTGGGAACTGAAGCTTTCTTT. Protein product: CAWSVSGRVGTEAFF.

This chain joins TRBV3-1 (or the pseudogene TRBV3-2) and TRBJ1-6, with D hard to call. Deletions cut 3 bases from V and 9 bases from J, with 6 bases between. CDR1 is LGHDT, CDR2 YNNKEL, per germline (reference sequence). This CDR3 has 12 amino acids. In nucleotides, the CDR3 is TGTGCCAGCAGCCACACGGGTTCACCCCTCCACTTT. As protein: CASSHTGSPLHF.